This T cell receptor beta chain appears in the sequencing data of a study of blood T cells in healthy people across ages. The V segment lost 0 bases and the J segment 9 bases; nucleotides outside the gene matches: 14. CDR1 is DFQATT and CDR2 is SNEGSKA in the germline V gene (reference sequence). This CDR3 is built from 16 residues. This clonotype was counted at least ten times. A second PCR of 7 to 11 cycles used a sample-barcoded 5' primer and a J-beta primer mix. TCRdb redid the calling of the 5' RACE reads with MiXCR, one entry per CDR3 protein. Of 1.4 million or so distinct CDR3 sequences in the sample, around 40% were seen once.

This TCR was sampled from a woman between 18 and 29 years old in good health. The sample taken for sequencing was blood. The chain is built from TRBV20-1 and TRBJ2-7; TRBD2 matches at 10 bases. The CDR3 nucleotides are TGCAGTGCTAGAGATCTCCTAGCGGGAGAGGTATATTTGCAGTACTTC. Its protein is CSARDLLAGEVYLQYF.